This record covers a single TCR beta chain. No cognate antigen has been identified for it. No much larger clone is present one base from it, and per-base qualities are unavailable. This specimen belongs to a study of blood T cells in healthy people across ages (dated by TCRdb to between 2014 and 2017). Regarding the research as a whole: Template switching captured roughly one uniquely barcoded TCR beta cDNA molecule per two T cells in model experiments. The study measured age-related changes in TCR beta repertoire diversity using deep sequencing normalized with unique cDNA molecular identifiers. Four age groups were formed from the donors: young (average approximately 15 years), middle-aged (roughly 38), aged (around 62) and long-lived (approximately 80). To avoid experimental bias, donors of different ages were spread randomly across the sequencing lanes. Two additional independent replicas of 1 million unique cDNA reads from the same blood draw were analyzed for two donors (one aged 18 to 30 and one aged 80 or older). What the work shows at the level of the full study, not this receptor alone: Since profiling was done on bulk unsorted PBMCs, naive and antigen-experienced compartments could not be conclusively compared. Donor CMV infection status was unknown, potentially confounding age-related changes in expanded clonotypes. Observed TCR beta diversity per million T cells fell roughly linearly with age, and a significant reduction was already apparent by age roughly 40. The long-lived group showed more naive CD4+ T cells, fewer expanded clones and increased TCR diversity than the aged group, suggesting age selection. Estimates of total diversity from one million sequenced T cells were regarded as lower bounds and underestimates. The percentage of naive T cells measured by flow cytometry correlated strongly with observed TCR beta diversity.

The library was produced with 5' RACE. These reads were obtained on an Illumina HiSeq 2500. A second PCR of roughly 6 to 11 cycles was run with a J-beta primer mix and a sample-barcoded 5' primer. Each TCR beta cDNA molecule received a unique molecular identifier from a template-switch 5' adaptor carrying 12 random nucleotides. Each sample yielded at least 2.5 million CDR3-containing paired-end reads. First-strand cDNA synthesis was performed from all RNA using the Mint cDNA synthesis kit, with priming by a TRBC-specific oligonucleotide. All cDNA was treated with uracil-DNA glycosylase and then went through a first 18-cycle PCR with the universal primers M1SS and BC2_uni_R. Turning to the authors' computational methods: For normalization, 1 million high-quality reads were randomly selected from each sample, with every read carrying a distinct molecular identifier. Reads sharing molecular identifiers were discarded rather than binned into consensus sequences. MiTCR, set to a Q25 quality threshold and the strictest error-elimination algorithm, was used for CDR3 identification, clonotype clustering and error correction. A nonparametric unseen species model using Euler transformation provided a lower-bound estimate of total TCR beta diversity. TCRdb trimmed public reads at Q25 via fastp, called clones via MiXCR and kept in-frame beta chains. Entries are consolidated by CDR3 protein sequence, retaining the most common genes and DNA. What appears here as the V and J calls and clone size reflects TCRdb's work, not the paper's. This sample holds around 940,000 distinct CDR3 sequences; about 51% were observed only once. The ten largest clonotypes hold around 21% of the sample.

The approximately 39 donors, aged 6 to 90 years, were systemically healthy Caucasian individuals from Russia. Approximately 11 milliliters of peripheral blood were drawn from each donor into EDTA-treated Vacutainer tubes. PBMCs were isolated by Ficoll-Paque density-gradient centrifugation, with at least 6 million obtained per sample. Trizol reagent was used to extract total RNA from the PBMCs, yielding at least 5.5 micrograms per sample. For every donor, an aliquot of PBMCs went through flow cytometry to measure the percentages of naive CD45RAhigh/CD27high T cells. The germline V gene yields SGHRS for CDR1 and YFSETQ for CDR2. The CDR3, from cysteine to phenylalanine, totals 13 residues. The sequence is cut down to CDR3 DNA, 39 bases in frame from base 1.

This clonotype was obtained from a woman in her fifties or sixties in good health. Specimen: blood. The chain is assembled from TRBV5-1 and TRBJ2-4, and TRBD2 may be the D gene, going by 6 matching bases. Gene TRBJ2-7 matches the end of the DNA better, so the J call may be wrong. The DNA is TGCGCCAGCAGCCAAAATATAGCGGTCGAGCAGTACTTC. The resulting protein is CASSQNIAVEQYF.